One sample yielded the 21 T cell receptor beta chains listed below, sequenced in a study of OX40 agonist ivuxolimab in advanced cancers. The assay was immunoSEQ multiplex PCR, and TCRdb's table has in-frame clones only and misses some. Of 150,000 to 170,000 clones listed, 94% are singletons. The sequences come from CD4+ or CD8+ T cells sorted from blood, collected in a trial of the OX40 agonist ivuxolimab. These TCRs come from an adult with an advanced solid tumor such as melanoma, head and neck, liver or kidney cancer.

This clone occurred once. V is TRBV5-1 and J is TRBJ2-7, with no clear D. CDR3 size: 15 residues. CDR1 is SGHRS, CDR2 YFSETQ, per germline. V was trimmed by 0 bases and J by 0 bases, leaving 10 bases between them. CDR3 sequence reads: CASSLGAPLSYEQYF. CDR3 in DNA: TGCGCCAGCAGCTTGGGGGCTCCACTCTCCTACGAGCAGTACTTC.

This rearrangement joins TRBV5-6 to TRBJ2-1; D is perhaps TRBD1 (6 bases). The CDR3 runs to 16 residues. V was shortened by 4 bases and J by 10 bases, with 24 bases between the two germline ends. Per germline, CDR1 SGHDT and CDR2 YYEEEE. Here the CDR3 DNA reads TGTGCCAGCAGCCGCACGGGCAGGGGCCGGTTCGGGGAGCAGTTCTTC. Its protein is CASSRTGRGRFGEQFF.

The J gene is TRBJ1-4, the V gene TRBV30; the D gene is possibly TRBD1 (5 bases). With 0 bases removed from V and 7 bases from J, the gap between germline ends came to 9 bases. CDR1 and CDR2 from the germline V gene are GTSNPN and SVGIG (reference sequence). The CDR3 extends over 13 amino acids. The CDR3 reads CAWSVLQGEKLFF. The CDR3 bases are TGTGCCTGGAGTGTACTCCAGGGTGAAAAACTGTTTTTT.

This chain links TRBV5-1 with TRBJ1-2, with a possible D match to TRBD1 (5 bases). V shed 3 bases and J shed 1 base, with 10 bases lying between them. CDR1 and CDR2 from the germline V gene are SGHRS and YFSETQ. The CDR3 consists of 14 residues. The CDR3 region has the DNA TGCGCCAGCAGCTCGGACACGCATAACTATGGCTACACCTTC. The encoded protein is CASSSDTHNYGYTF. Variable domain in full (rest from reference TRBV5-1 and TRBJ1-2): KAGVTQTPRYLIKTRGQQVTLSCSPISGHRSVSWYQQTPGQGLQFLFEYFSETQRNKGNFPGRFSGRQFSNSRSEMNVSTLELGDSALYLCASSSDTHNYGYTFGSGTRLTVV.

V and J are TRBV5-1 and TRBJ2-5; D is uncertain. V lost 4 bases and J 5 bases, leaving 9 bases between the germline ends. Per germline, CDR1 SGHRS and CDR2 YFSETQ. The CDR3 has 12 residues. CDR3 protein: CASSPTRETQYF. The DNA of the CDR3 is TGCGCCAGCAGCCCAACCCGGGAGACCCAGTACTTC.

The chain employs TRBV6-1 and TRBJ2-7; D remains unclear. Deletions cut 8 bases from V and 2 bases from J, with 10 bases between. Germline V lookup: CDR1 MNHNS, CDR2 SASEGT. The CDR3 is 12 residues long. The CDR3 protein is CASGVYTYEQYF. The CDR3 coding sequence is TGTGCCAGCGGGGTTTATACCTACGAGCAGTACTTC.

The chain's CDR3 is CASSEAGGTAWGRSSTDTQYF. The CDR3 DNA follows: TGTGCCAGCAGTGAAGCGGGTGGGACAGCCTGGGGAAGATCTAGCACAGATACGCAGTATTTT. This chain uses TRBV6-1 with TRBJ2-3, with 7 bases matching TRBD1. Unmatched junction bases numbered 18, after V lost 0 bases and J lost 0 bases. The CDR3 extends over 21 amino acids. Germline-derived CDR1 and CDR2 are MNHNS and SASEGT.

This chain links TRBV6-1 with TRBJ1-1, with 9 bases fitting TRBD1. Trimming took 5 bases from V and 4 from J; bases not matched to a gene: 5. The CDR3 is made up of 14 amino acids. Germline lookup yields CDR1 MNHNS and CDR2 SASEGT. The CDR3, as DNA: TGTGCCAGCAGTCAGAACAGGGGGCCCACTGAAGCTTTCTTT. This gives the protein CASSQNRGPTEAFF.

The V call is TRBV7-3, the J call TRBJ2-7; 10 bases align to TRBD1. CDR1 and CDR2 from the germline V gene are SGHTA and FQGTGA. J gave up 5 bases and V 5 bases, and 9 bases lay outside the gene matches. There are 15 residues in the CDR3. The DNA of the CDR3 is TGTGCCAGCAGCCCCGGGGACAGGGGTAAGGACGAGCAGTACTTC. This codes for CASSPGDRGKDEQYF.

The rearrangement links TRBV27 to TRBJ1-2, with TRBD1 as a possible D gene (6 bases). CDR1 MNHEY and CDR2 SMNVEV come from the germline V gene (reference sequence). The CDR3 is 14 residues long. The V end lost 4 bases, the J end lost 2 bases, and 11 bases lay between the germline ends. CDR3 coding DNA: TGTGCCAGCAGTTCCCCGGACAGAAACTATGGCTACACCTTC. It translates to CASSSPDRNYGYTF.

The V call is TRBV28, the J call TRBJ2-7; D gene ambiguous. V lost 7 bases, J lost 2 bases, and 9 bases lay in between. Germline V gene sequence: CDR1 MDHEN, CDR2 SYDVKM. The CDR3 consists of 12 residues. The CDR3 nucleotides are TGTGCCAGCACCCGCGTCACCTACGAGCAGTACTTC. Amino acids: CASTRVTYEQYF.

The chain uses TRBV6-1 and TRBJ1-5, with D hard to call. Germline CDR1 is MNHNS and CDR2 is SASEGT. V was shortened by 8 bases and J by 7 bases, with 18 bases between the two germline ends. CDR3 length equals 14 residues. CDR3 nucleotides: TGTGCCAGCTGGTCGAACAGACCTGAACAGCCCCAGCATTTT. It specifies CASWSNRPEQPQHF.

In this sample, this clone turned up a few times. V and J are TRBV5-1 and TRBJ1-1; D uncertain. V was trimmed by 0 bases and J by 3 bases, leaving 0 bases between them. Germline CDR1 SGHRS, CDR2 YFSETQ. This CDR3 region has 11 residues. The CDR3, as DNA: TGCGCCAGCAGCTTGGACACTGAAGCTTTCTTT. Translation: CASSLDTEAFF. Filled out from reference TRBV5-1 and TRBJ1-1, the complete variable domain reads KAGVTQTPRYLIKTRGQQVTLSCSPISGHRSVSWYQQTPGQGLQFLFEYFSETQRNKGNFPGRFSGRQFSNSRSEMNVSTLELGDSALYLCASSLDTEAFFGQGTRLTVV.

The V and J genes are TRBV10-3 and TRBJ2-5, with 9 bases aligning to TRBD2. The CDR3 covers 14 residues. The V gene end was trimmed by 4 bases and the J gene end by 1 base; junction bases not matched to a gene: 1. Germline CDR1 is ENHRY and CDR2 is SYGVKD. CDR3 in amino acids: CAISGLAAQETQYF. The DNA of the CDR3 is TGTGCCATCAGTGGACTAGCGGCCCAAGAGACCCAGTACTTC.

The CDR3 spells CASLGAPGTQYF. The CDR3 DNA reads as TGTGCCAGCCTGGGGGCCCCCGGTACGCAGTATTTT. The V and J genes are TRBV6-5 and TRBJ2-3; D perhaps matches TRBD1 (6 bases). Germline CDR1 and CDR2: MNHEY and SVGAGI. Trimming removed 8 bases at V and 8 bases at J, with 14 bases between. The length of the CDR3 is 12 residues.

This rearrangement joins TRBV5-1 to TRBJ2-5, with 9 nucleotides matching TRBD2. V lost 4 bases to trimming and J lost 3 bases; unmatched junction nucleotides: 1. The germline CDR1 and CDR2 sequences are SGHRS and YFSETQ. The CDR3 has 13 amino acids. CDR3 nucleotides: TGCGCCAGCAGCCCTAGCGGGAAAGAGACCCAGTACTTC. Translated: CASSPSGKETQYF.

In nucleotides, the CDR3 is TGTGCCAGCTCACCGGACGGGACAGGGGGCGCGGATACGCAGTATTTT. Translated: CASSPDGTGGADTQYF. J is TRBJ2-3 and V is TRBV18; TRBD1 agrees at 12 bases. CDR1 and CDR2 (germline): KGHSH, LQKENI. After removal of 3 bases from V and 6 bases from J, the junction contained 7 bases not matched to a gene. The CDR3 covers 16 residues. Combining the CDR3 with reference TRBV18 and TRBJ2-3 gives the whole variable domain NAGVMQNPRHLVRRRGQEARLRCSPMKGHSHVYWYRQLPEEGLKFMVYLQKENIIDESGMPKERFSAEFPKEGPSILRIQQVVRGDSAAYFCASSPDGTGGADTQYFGPGTRLTVL.

This chain connects TRBV4-3 to TRBJ2-3, with TRBD2 identical over 8 bases. This CDR3 region has 18 residues. V gave up 4 bases and J gave up 4 bases; unmatched junction bases: 16. Germline loops: CDR1 LGHNA, CDR2 YSLEER. CDR3 DNA sequence: TGCGCCAGCAGCCGCGCGTCCGGAGCGGGAGATTTGGCAGATACGCAGTATTTT. This encodes CASSRASGAGDLADTQYF.

The chain recombines TRBV28 with TRBJ2-7, with TRBD2 matching 10 bases. Germline trimming cut 1 base from V and 7 bases from J; bases unmatched to any gene: 7. This CDR3 has 15 residues. Germline V CDR1 and CDR2: MDHEN, SYDVKM. The CDR3 DNA sequence: TGTGCCAGCAGTTTATCGGCTAGCGGGAGCGGTGAGCAGTACTTC. This sequence encodes CASSLSASGSGEQYF.

This chain connects TRBV12-5 to TRBJ2-2; TRBD1 aligns across 9 bases. The ends lost 6 bases at V and 4 bases at J; junction bases unmatched: 6. The CDR3 sequence is 15 residues long. Germline loops: CDR1 LGHNT, CDR2 FRNRAP. CDR3 region: CASGRGQGLTGELFF. CDR3 DNA sequence: TGTGCTAGTGGACGGGGACAGGGCCTCACCGGGGAGCTGTTTTTT.

The rearrangement joins TRBV6-5 to TRBJ1-3; 7 positions agree with TRBD1. Germline trimming cut 10 bases from V and 0 bases from J; bases unmatched to any gene: 6. CDR3 length equals 14 residues. Germline V gives CDR1 MNHEY, CDR2 SVGAGI. The CDR3 protein is CATLAGGSGNTIYF. The CDR3 DNA follows: TGTGCCACCCTAGCAGGGGGCTCTGGAAACACCATATATTTT.